The 18 T cell receptor beta chains given below trace back to one sample, sequenced in a study of cytomegalovirus exposure and HLA in healthy donors. PCR was performed using 60 Vbeta and 13 Jbeta primers. Method: immunoSEQ multiplex PCR; TCRdb's copy keeps in-frame clones and lacks some. The data contain 120,000 or so clones, less than 75% of them singletons. Sequenced input: PBMCs. These receptors were obtained from a woman in her 40s in good health and CMV-seronegative.

The chain uses TRBV9 and TRBJ1-1; a weak D match, TRBD1 (6 bases). Trimming removed 5 bases from V and 0 bases from J, with 17 bases in between. This CDR3 has 16 amino acids. Germline V gene lookup returns CDR1 SGDLS and CDR2 YYNGEE. Here the CDR3 reads CASRKGQGIMNTEAFF. Here the CDR3 DNA reads TGTGCCAGCAGAAAAGGGCAGGGGATAATGAACACTGAAGCTTTCTTT.

This clone was counted once. The V call is TRBV9, the J call TRBJ2-7, with 7 bases fitting TRBD1. V shed 0 bases and J 0 bases; nucleotides not matched to a gene: 3. Per germline, CDR1 SGDLS and CDR2 YYNGEE. CDR3 length: 15 amino acids. The CDR3 here is CASSVGGDSSYEQYF. CDR3 DNA: TGTGCCAGCAGCGTAGGTGGGGACAGCTCCTACGAGCAGTACTTC.

The chain has TRBV4-2 and TRBJ1-4, with 12 bases fitting TRBD1. The germline V gene has CDR1 LGHNA and CDR2 YNFKEQ. The CDR3 is 18 amino acids. V dropped 1 base and J dropped 7; count of bases not matched to a gene: 10. The CDR3 reads CASSQAWDRGRKSEKLFF. The DNA of the CDR3 is TGTGCCAGCAGCCAAGCTTGGGACAGGGGGCGGAAAAGTGAAAAACTGTTTTTT.

The chain couples TRBV5-5 to TRBJ2-1; 8 bases align to TRBD1. V was pared by 0 bases and J by 4 bases, with 3 bases of the junction left unmatched. Per germline, CDR1 SGHKS and CDR2 YYEKEE (reference sequence). The CDR3 totals 15 residues. Here the CDR3 reads CASSLGTGLYNEQFF. As DNA, the CDR3 is TGTGCCAGCAGCTTGGGGACAGGGTTATACAATGAGCAGTTCTTC.

The CDR3 region is CASSLGSGPSGSSEQYF. CDR3 DNA sequence: TGTGCCAGCAGTTTAGGCTCCGGGCCTAGCGGGAGTAGCGAGCAGTACTTC. This chain links TRBV27 with TRBJ2-7, with 10 bases identical to TRBD2. CDR1 is MNHEY, CDR2 SMNVEV, per germline (reference sequence). This CDR3 contains 17 residues. V lost 2 bases and J lost 6; bases outside the gene matches: 13.

The gene calls are TRBV4-3 and TRBJ2-1, with TRBD2 identical over 14 bases. The CDR3 length is 17 residues. V dropped 0 bases and J dropped 7; count of bases not matched to a gene: 5. Looked up from germline, CDR1 is LGHNA and CDR2 is YSLEER. As DNA, the CDR3 is TGCGCCAGCAGCCAAGAAAGACTAGCGGGGGGGCTAAATGAGCAGTTCTTC. Amino acids: CASSQERLAGGLNEQFF.

The chain joins TRBV2 to TRBJ2-1, with D possibly matching TRBD2 (7 bases). Germline V gene lookup returns CDR1 SNHLY and CDR2 FYNNEI. Between the trimmed V and J ends, which lost 6 bases and 8 bases, there was a span of 20 bases. The length of the CDR3 is 15 residues. CDR3 residues: CASRTTGGAVHEQFF. In DNA form, the CDR3 reads TGTGCCAGCAGGACAACTGGGGGGGCCGTTCATGAGCAGTTCTTC.

CDR3 loop: CASSLGQGASEQYF. The CDR3 nucleotides read TGTGCCAGCAGCTTGGGACAGGGGGCGTCCGAGCAGTACTTC. The chain recombines TRBV11-1 with TRBJ2-5, with 12 bases aligning to TRBD1. TRBJ2-7 matches the DNA end more closely, so the J call is doubtful. The CDR3 loop spans 14 amino acids. Germline values: CDR1 SGHAT, CDR2 FQDESV (reference sequence).

The rearrangement joins TRBV29-1 to TRBJ2-7; 7 nucleotides align to TRBD1. The CDR3 has 14 residues. Looked up from germline, CDR1 is SQVTM and CDR2 is ANQGSEA. The V segment lost 6 bases and the J segment 3 bases; nucleotides outside the gene matches: 11. DNA for the CDR3: TGCAGCGTGAAGACTCGGACAGGCGACTACGAGCAGTACTTC. This gives the protein CSVKTRTGDYEQYF.

The rearrangement links TRBV11-2 to TRBJ1-2; 8 bases agree with TRBD1. The germline CDR1 and CDR2 sequences are SGHAT and FQNNGV. The junction had 11 bases not matched to a gene; V was cut back by 7 bases and J by 7 bases. The CDR3 runs 14 residues. CDR3 coding DNA: TGTGCCAGCACCCGGACAGGGACCGGAGGTGGCTACACCTTC. Amino acids: CASTRTGTGGGYTF. Supplemented by reference TRBV11-2 and TRBJ1-2, the full variable domain reads EAGVAQSPRYKIIEKRQSVAFWCNPISGHATLYWYQQILGQGPKLLIQFQNNGVVDDSQLPKDRFSAERLKGVDSTLKIQPAKLEDSAVYLCASTRTGTGGGYTFGSGTRLTVV.

This clone was observed a few times. The chain combines TRBV6-1 with TRBJ1-2, with a possible D match to TRBD1 (6 bases). The CDR3 sequence is 14 residues long. The germline CDR1 and CDR2 sequences are MNHNS and SASEGT. Between the trimmed V and J ends, which lost 6 bases and 3 bases, there was a span of 14 bases. CDR3 in DNA: TGTGCCAGCAGACACAGGGAGTTGGACTATGGCTACACCTTC. It specifies CASRHRELDYGYTF.

This chain uses TRBV6-1 with TRBJ2-3; D is unclear. CDR3 length: 13 residues. The V end was cut by 2 bases, the J end by 1 base, with 4 bases between. CDR1 is MNHNS, CDR2 SASEGT, per germline. The chain's CDR3 is CASSEQGTDTQYF. The CDR3 region has the DNA TGTGCCAGCAGTGAACAGGGCACAGATACGCAGTATTTT.

The chain recombines TRBV5-1 with TRBJ1-6; D is perhaps TRBD1 (6 bases). Deletions cut 1 base from V and 7 bases from J, with 12 bases between. CDR1 is SGHRS and CDR2 is YFSETQ in the germline V gene. The CDR3 contains 15 residues. For the CDR3, the DNA is TGCGCCAGCAGCTTGCGGACAGAACAGAATTCACCCCTCCACTTT. It is translated as CASSLRTEQNSPLHF.

This clone was seen just once. The chain is built from TRBV7-6 and TRBJ2-5; D is perhaps TRBD2 (5 bases). The J call may be in error: the DNA end matches TRBJ2-7 better. In germline, CDR1 is SGHVS, CDR2 FNYEAQ. This CDR3 contains 14 residues. The CDR3 region is CASSPSPHSYEQYF. The CDR3 nucleotides are TGTGCCAGCAGCCCTAGCCCCCACTCCTACGAGCAGTACTTC.

V usage is TRBV9 and J usage is TRBJ2-1; D is undetermined. V lost 0 bases and J lost 5, with 6 bases in between. This CDR3 has 13 amino acids. The germline V gene encodes CDR1 SGDLS and CDR2 YYNGEE. The CDR3: CASSVGLHNEQFF. CDR3 nucleotides: TGTGCCAGCAGCGTAGGGCTCCACAATGAGCAGTTCTTC.

The chain carries TRBV25-1 and TRBJ2-7; 10 bases align to TRBD1. This CDR3 is 16 amino acids long. The V gene end was trimmed by 2 bases and the J gene end by 0 bases; junction bases not matched to a gene: 4. Per the germline V gene, CDR1 is MGHDK and CDR2 is SYGVNS. The CDR3 DNA sequence: TGTGCCAGCAGTGAAACCGGGACAGGGGCCTCCTACGAGCAGTACTTC. This encodes CASSETGTGASYEQYF.

The V call is TRBV10-1, the J call TRBJ2-1; D remains ambiguous. The CDR3 is 14 amino acids. Germline CDR1 WNHNN, CDR2 SYGVQD (reference sequence). Trimming took off 8 bases at V and 6 bases at J, with 17 bases between the two ends. The CDR3 DNA follows: TGCGCCAGCCTGTGGGCAGGTGAGTGCAATGAGCAGTTCTTC. Amino acids: CASLWAGECNEQFF.

This clone has more than one count but fewer than ten. This chain joins TRBV7-9 and TRBJ2-7; D may be TRBD1 (5 bases). The CDR3 contains 14 residues. The germline CDR1 and CDR2 sequences are SEHNR and FQNEAQ (reference sequence). Trimming stripped 7 bases from V and 5 bases from J, with 18 bases between. Written as DNA, the CDR3 is TGTGCCAGCACCTTTGGGGCGCAAGGCGACGAGCAGTACTTC. The encoded protein is CASTFGAQGDEQYF.